Following are 21 T cell receptor beta chains from one sample sequenced in a study of identical twins. TCRdb ran MiXCR on the 5' RACE reads and lists one entry per CDR3 protein. The table records fewer than 900,000 distinct CDR3 sequences, around 20% of them present only once. These data were likewise used in another study, on T cells expressing NK-cell markers.

Sequencing was done on a sample of PBMCs. Source of these receptors: a woman aged 18-29 years in good health.

This clonotype has just a few counts. The chain is built from TRBV20-1 and TRBJ2-1; TRBD2 aligns across 7 bases. V trimming: 5 bases; J trimming: 5 bases; junction bases outside the gene matches: 12. Germline-derived CDR1 and CDR2 are DFQATT and SNEGSKA (reference sequence). The length of the CDR3 is 15 residues. In DNA form, the CDR3 reads TGCAGTGCTTTCTCCCTAGCGGAGCCGGACAATGAGCAGTTCTTC. This gives the protein CSAFSLAEPDNEQFF.

This clonotype has just a few counts. V is TRBV20-1 and J is TRBJ1-2; 9 bases agree with TRBD1. Germline CDR1 is DFQATT and CDR2 is SNEGSKA (reference sequence). This CDR3 comprises 14 residues. V lost 3 bases and J lost 4; bases outside the gene matches: 6. The CDR3 DNA sequence: TGCAGTGCTAGCGGACAGGGGAGGGCCTATGGCTACACCTTC. Translated, it gives CSASGQGRAYGYTF.

This clonotype was picked up a small number of times. The V and J genes are TRBV29-1 and TRBJ2-7; D may be TRBD1 or TRBD2 (5 bases each). V shed 7 bases and J shed 3 bases, with 19 bases lying between them. This CDR3 contains 14 residues. Germline CDR1 is SQVTM and CDR2 is ANQGSEA. CDR3 DNA: TGCAGCGCGAGGGACGTAGATACCTACTACGAGCAGTACTTC. This gives the protein CSARDVDTYYEQYF.

The chain uses TRBV7-2 and TRBJ2-6, with D hard to call. CDR1 SGHTA and CDR2 FQGNSA come from the germline V gene. The germline V and J ends were trimmed by 5 bases and 0 bases, with 11 bases remaining between them. The CDR3 length is 16 residues. The CDR3 DNA reads TGTGCCAGCAGCCGCGGACCCAACTCTGGGGCCAACGTCCTGACTTTC. Protein product: CASSRGPNSGANVLTF.

V and J are TRBV12-3 or TRBV12-4 and TRBJ2-3; D gene unclear. This CDR3 has 12 residues. Trimming stripped 1 base from V and 10 bases from J, with 9 bases between. The CDR3 reads CASSLEVGAQYF. DNA for the CDR3: TGTGCCAGCAGTTTAGAAGTTGGGGCGCAGTATTTT.

This clonotype was counted between two and nine times. The V gene is TRBV20-1, the J gene TRBJ2-7; possible D gene TRBD1, 5 bases. V was trimmed by 3 bases and J by 1 base, leaving 7 bases between them. This CDR3 has 12 residues. The germline gives CDR1 DFQATT, CDR2 SNEGSKA (reference sequence). This CDR3 reads CSARRQSYEQYF. The CDR3 region has the DNA TGCAGTGCTAGGCGACAGTCCTACGAGCAGTACTTC.

In its sample, this clonotype was seen a few times. The chain uses TRBV20-1 and TRBJ2-5, with TRBD1 identical over 10 bases. CDR1 is DFQATT, CDR2 SNEGSKA, per germline (reference sequence). This CDR3 has 14 residues. V trimming: 2 bases; J trimming: 8 bases; junction bases outside the gene matches: 8. The CDR3 reads CSARLPGTGDTQYF. CDR3 nucleotide sequence: TGCAGTGCTAGATTACCCGGGACAGGGGACACCCAGTACTTC.

The CDR3 DNA is TGTGCCAGCAGCTTAGCACGGGGATTGGAGCAGTACTTC. Protein product: CASSLARGLEQYF. The V and J genes are TRBV7-6 and TRBJ2-7; TRBD2 might be the D (5 bases). CDR1 and CDR2 (germline): SGHVS, FNYEAQ. This CDR3 has 13 amino acids. Trimming stripped 0 bases from V and 7 bases from J, with 10 bases between.

V usage is TRBV4-3 and J usage is TRBJ2-3; no definite D call. Per germline, CDR1 LGHNA and CDR2 YSLEER. V lost 0 bases to trimming and J lost 1 base, with 11 bases between them. This CDR3 contains 16 residues. The CDR3 DNA sequence: TGCGCCAGCAGCCAAGATCATCGGGTCCGCACAGATACGCAGTATTTT. Protein sequence: CASSQDHRVRTDTQYF.

This clonotype was seen a handful of times. This chain uses TRBV20-1 with TRBJ2-3; D gene unclear. V was trimmed by 7 bases and J by 2 bases, leaving 10 bases between them. The CDR3 totals 12 residues. Per germline, CDR1 DFQATT and CDR2 SNEGSKA (reference sequence). The CDR3 nucleotides are TGCAGTGTTGAAGCCCCCACAGATACGCAGTATTTT. Its translation: CSVEAPTDTQYF.

This clonotype was seen a handful of times. The chain is built from TRBV7-9 and TRBJ2-1, with TRBD1 matching over 9 bases. CDR3 size: 14 residues. Germline CDR1 SEHNR, CDR2 FQNEAQ (reference sequence). The trim removed 4 bases at V and 9 bases at J, leaving 7 bases unmatched. The CDR3 loop reads CASSYTGQGGEQFF. The DNA for the CDR3 is TGTGCCAGCAGCTACACGGGACAGGGAGGTGAGCAGTTCTTC.

This clonotype was observed a few times. The V gene is TRBV10-3, the J gene TRBJ1-2, with D unresolved. The CDR3 length is 14 residues. V was shortened by 3 bases and J by 8 bases, with 16 bases between the two germline ends. Germline V gene lookup returns CDR1 ENHRY and CDR2 SYGVKD. The CDR3: CAISESSGVRGYTF. The CDR3 bases are TGTGCCATCAGTGAATCAAGTGGCGTCCGAGGCTACACCTTC.

This chain joins TRBV2 and TRBJ2-1; D unresolved. Per the germline V gene, CDR1 is SNHLY and CDR2 is FYNNEI. This CDR3 is built from 15 residues. V lost 10 bases and J lost 2, with 18 bases in between. The DNA for the CDR3 is TGTGCCACCATAAAGCCCCAGCTACCCTACAATGAGCAGTTCTTC. Translating gives CATIKPQLPYNEQFF.

This clonotype has only a few counts. V and J are TRBV5-1 and TRBJ1-1; no definite D call. This CDR3 region has 13 residues. V was pared by 2 bases and J by 3 bases, with 8 bases between. Per the germline V gene, CDR1 is SGHRS and CDR2 is YFSETQ. CDR3 nucleotide sequence: TGCGCCAGCAGCTTCTCAGAGGACACTGAAGCTTTCTTT. Translating gives CASSFSEDTEAFF.

The chain combines TRBV7-8 with TRBJ2-3; no reliable D call. From germline, CDR1 is SGHVS and CDR2 FQNEAQ. Between the trimmed V and J ends, which lost 2 bases and 4 bases, there was a span of 10 bases. The CDR3 spans 14 residues. This CDR3 reads CASSLSMAADTQYF. CDR3 DNA: TGTGCCAGCAGCTTAAGTATGGCCGCAGATACGCAGTATTTT. The whole variable domain, remainder taken from reference TRBV7-8 and TRBJ2-3, is GAGVSQSPRYKVAKRGQDVALRCDPISGHVSLFWYQQALGQGPEFLTYFQNEAQLDKSGLPSDRFFAERPEGSVSTLKIQRTQQEDSAVYLCASSLSMAADTQYFGPGTRLTVL.

This sequence joins TRBV2 and TRBJ2-1; 7 nucleotides match TRBD1. The V and J ends lost 5 bases and 5 bases, in that order; junction bases with no gene match: 3. The CDR3 loop spans 13 amino acids. Germline V lookup: CDR1 SNHLY, CDR2 FYNNEI. The CDR3 region has the DNA TGTGCCAGCAGTCGGGACAGCCACAATGAGCAGTTCTTC. Its protein is CASSRDSHNEQFF.

This clonotype was detected many times. The chain couples TRBV20-1 to TRBJ2-3, with TRBD2 as a possible D gene (6 bases). Germline V gives CDR1 DFQATT, CDR2 SNEGSKA (reference sequence). Trimming stripped 1 base from V and 0 bases from J, with 17 bases between. The CDR3 sequence is 17 residues long. CDR3 residues: CSARGVGLPGSTDTQYF. CDR3 DNA: TGCAGTGCTAGAGGTGTAGGACTACCAGGTAGCACAGATACGCAGTATTTT.

There are a few counts of this clonotype. The J gene is TRBJ2-7, the V gene TRBV7-9; possibly TRBD2 for D (5 bases). The germline CDR1 and CDR2 sequences are SEHNR and FQNEAQ (reference sequence). V lost 5 bases and J 2 bases, leaving 10 bases between the germline ends. The CDR3 consists of 13 residues. In nucleotides, the CDR3 is TGTGCCAGCAGCCAGGACTGGACCTACGAGCAGTACTTC. Translating it yields CASSQDWTYEQYF.

This chain links TRBV29-1 with TRBJ2-2; D is ambiguous. Trimming stripped 5 bases from V and 0 bases from J, with 10 bases between. The CDR3 sequence is 14 residues long. Per germline, CDR1 SQVTM and CDR2 ANQGSEA. The CDR3 spells CSVKKSANTGELFF. The CDR3 DNA is TGCAGCGTTAAAAAGAGCGCGAACACCGGGGAGCTGTTTTTT.

This clonotype has more than one count but fewer than ten. The chain joins TRBV12-5 to TRBJ1-1; D might be TRBD1 (6 bases). Per the germline V gene, CDR1 is LGHNT and CDR2 is FRNRAP. Trimming left V 5 bases short and J 3 bases short, with 19 bases between. The CDR3 length is 16 residues. The CDR3 DNA reads TGTGCTAGTGGTGGGGAGAGGGGGGTCCCGGACACTGAAGCTTTCTTT. Amino acids: CASGGERGVPDTEAFF.

This clonotype has ten or more counts. This rearrangement joins TRBV20-1 to TRBJ1-1; D unresolved. CDR3 length: 12 residues. V dropped 3 bases and J dropped 5 bases, with 10 bases sitting between them. CDR1 and CDR2 from the germline V gene are DFQATT and SNEGSKA (reference sequence). The DNA for the CDR3 is TGCAGTGCTAGTCGGGTGGGTACTGAAGCTTTCTTT. Protein: CSASRVGTEAFF.